This TCR beta chain was recovered during a study of cytomegalovirus exposure and HLA in healthy donors (dated by TCRdb to about 2017). Looking at the study overall: An earlier analysis of roughly 570 of the donors reported 276 Gb of sequence data and roughly 120 million unique TCR beta sequences obtained from some 200 million T cells. An early release that covered approximately 600 HLA-typed donors contained about 300 gigabases of sequencing data and 85 million to 100 million unique TCR sequences. The genetic ancestry cluster associated with self-reported Caucasian donors included 80% to 90% of the roughly 400 genotyped donors. The study aimed to test whether cataloging public T cell receptors could reveal signatures of past pathogen exposure. The T cell repertoires of some 700 subjects were profiled by immunosequencing and related to cytomegalovirus serostatus. Along with the approximately 700-subject first cohort, a separate validation cohort of around 120 different subjects was used. The study combined high-throughput TCR immunosequencing, statistical association of individual TCRs with disease status, and machine learning to predict cytomegalovirus infection status. A later analysis re-examined previously published TCR beta repertoires from just over 650 donors and added high-resolution HLA genotyping to investigate patterns of TCR occurrence. Rather than drawing on any new phenotypic data, the later analysis identified candidate immune exposures from TCR beta sequences and the way those sequences occurred across donors. In an earlier analysis of over 550 of the donors, high-throughput TCR beta sequencing was used to judge whether each TCR beta V gene segment behaved as functional or pseudogenic. Donor age, sex, ethnicity and CMV serostatus were collected together with the repertoire data. A later genetic analysis took genome-wide SNP genotypes for about three fifths of the 666 donors and used that subset as a discovery cohort. All discovery cohort repertoires had been generated using a single sequencing platform. Class I and class II HLA loci were covered by the typing at four-digit resolution. Typing coverage differed by locus: A, B, C, DRB1 and DQB1 were typed in roughly 620-630 donors, DQA1 in about 500, DPA1 in 600 to 610, and DPB1 in about 450. Four or five DR-DQ haplotypes were handled as single units for association and clustering because linkage in the cohort was strong. On average, roughly 250,000 unique TCR beta nucleotide sequences were sequenced per donor among 300 to 500 genotyped donors of the cohort, with roughly 18% of those sequences being non-productive. On the study overall, not on this receptor specifically: At a false discovery rate of 0.05, a later analysis linked 16,951 TCR beta sequences to specific HLA alleles. The sequencing pipeline was judged likely to have produced a cluster of highly shared sequence variants as a technical artifact. In a later analysis, the rate of TCR association differed among HLA loci, with DRB1 alleles having the most associated TCRs and HLA-C alleles having the fewest. According to the authors, the approach could potentially be generalized to other disease states and immunological phenotypes. The only immune exposure information available for the cohort was CMV serostatus. In the study, about 150 TCR beta chains were listed as associated with cytomegalovirus. Because HLA typing was missing for some donors at each locus, association tests included only the typed subset. In a later analysis, several top co-occurrence clusters were reported to appear linked to parvovirus B19, influenza, CMV and Epstein-Barr virus. In a later analysis, most CMV-associated TCR beta chains were found to appear HLA-restricted, with HLA associations seemingly driven largely by CMV exposure. Roughly uniform sequencing depth across donors was assumed in presence/absence analyses, although this assumption may not hold. A further reported finding was that TCR beta sequences accurately predicted the HLA-A and HLA-B alleles for most subjects in the first cohort. Linkage disequilibrium might explain the correlated functional status among segregating V segments, but an unknown experimental factor could not be excluded. Broadly in line with IMGT annotations, most TCR beta V segments showed up in productive rearrangements about 90% or about 30% of the time in an earlier analysis of 587 of the donors. In a later genetic analysis, a missense DCLRE1C variant was associated with V-gene and J-gene trimming of TCR beta chains, and the association was replicated in an independent cohort. Because counts were too low, approximately 15 rarely observed V segments, including chromosome 9 orphons, were excluded from the earlier analysis of some 540 of the donors. The classifier was reported to diagnose cytomegalovirus status with high specificity and sensitivity in both the original cohort and the validation cohort. Only TCR beta chains were sequenced in this cohort, and the absence of alpha or paired-chain data limited detectable features. In a later analysis, HLA-associated TCR beta chains showed more clonal expansion and lower generation probabilities than non-associated chains that were equally common. Assigning TCR associations to individual alleles was difficult when HLA alleles, especially DR and DQ, strongly co-occurred. In vitro tests confirmed that a few of the cytomegalovirus-associated TCR beta chains recognize cytomegalovirus antigens. In a later genetic analysis, fewer N-insertions in productive TCRs were reported among donors in an Asian-associated ancestry cluster than the roughly 700-donor mean. Most TCR sequences were observed very rarely across donors, whereas some public TCRs were present in many individuals.

In total, around 600 healthy bone marrow donors made up the cohort. At the time of sampling, all cohort members were nominally healthy, though unrecorded immune exposures were likely present. The donor was CMV seropositive and belonged to the group of a few hundred seropositive cohort members. Every donor gave a peripheral blood sample, and the peripheral blood mononuclear cells from that sample were used for TCR beta sequencing. The Qiagen DNeasy Blood Extraction Kit was used to extract genomic DNA from the blood cell samples. Note on this clone: It lacks a known antigen. The record has no base qualities; no much larger clone is one base away.

The library was built by means of the immunoSEQ multiplex PCR assay. A mixture of 60 forward primers for TCR Vbeta segments and 13 reverse primers for TCR Jbeta segments was used in the multiplex PCR. A multiplex PCR assay on genomic DNA amplified the CDR3 region of rearranged TCR beta genes. Amplified TCR beta libraries were sequenced as 87-base-pair reads on the Illumina HiSeq System. The source study handled its data this way. In a later analysis, about 80 million unique TCR beta chains were counted across the roughly 670 repertoires, and around 10 million of these chains were shared by at least two donors. A nearest-neighbor algorithm error-corrected the raw reads and collapsed the reads into unique sequences, merging closely related sequences to remove PCR and sequencing errors. V, D and J gene segments were assigned by aligning CDR3 sequences to IMGT reference sequences. For a sequence to be retained, at least a six-nucleotide match to both a V gene segment and a J gene segment was required. A rearrangement was called productive if the CDR3 had no stop codons and remained in frame with V and J, and every other rearrangement was called non-productive. Following IMGT convention, CDR3 was defined as the stretch from the second conserved V-encoded cysteine up to the conserved J-encoded phenylalanine. The earlier analysis of 587 of the donors excluded any sequence lacking an unambiguous match to a single V gene segment. An earlier analysis of 450 to 650 of the donors called V segments functional above 56.7% productive rearrangements and segregating when the between-donor standard deviation exceeded 5%. A statistical classification framework was developed to diagnose cytomegalovirus status using the catalog of TCR beta chain sequences. A later analysis assigned V and J genes by comparing TCR nucleotide sequences with IMGT/GENE-DB human TR gene sequences. The TCRdist pipeline was used in a later analysis to assign CDR3 sequences and most-parsimonious VDJ recombination scenarios. In a later analysis, each TCR beta chain was defined by its CDR3 amino acid sequence together with its V-gene family, and reads without a unique V-gene family were excluded. A later analysis removed 592 highly shared, low-generation-probability nucleotide sequences to deal with suspected cross-contamination and a sequencing artifact. In a later analysis, a clonal expansion index for each public chain was calculated from normalized within-repertoire ranks of inferred template counts. In a later analysis, generation probabilities were computed with a VDJ recombination model fitted to out-of-frame rearrangements, and the resulting probabilities were checked against IGoR. In a later analysis, hypergeometric tests were used to score TCR-TCR, TCR-HLA and TCR-CMV co-occurrence, with a repertoire-size bias correction applied to TCR pairs. A later analysis estimated false discovery rates by permuting HLA or CMV assignments 20 times. In a later analysis, co-occurring TCRs were grouped with DBSCAN, and TCRdist sequence similarity was added when clustering was performed within HLA-allele-positive subsets. For co-occurrence clustering, repertoires with fewer than 30,000 or more than 120,000 public chains were excluded, along with roughly 5 repertoires with anomalous nucleotide sharing. TCRdb's version of the immuneACCESS table is confined to in-frame rearrangements and falls short of the full clone set. An unresolved V gene accounts for under half of the shortfall where checked; the remainder is of unknown origin. V, J and clone size reflect that table, while D and trimming were determined from the DNA. This sample gives over 150,000 clones in total; approximately 84% of them show up just once. The leading ten clones occupy 4% to 6% of the sample.

The clonotype comes from a girl aged 5-17 years in good health and CMV-seropositive. Sequenced: PBMCs.

The CDR3 has the sequence CATSNGDSRTEAFF. Here is the DNA: TGTGCCACAAGTAATGGGGACAGTCGGACCGAAGCTTTCTTT. The sequence links TRBV6-1 to TRBJ1-1; 7 nucleotides in the junction match TRBD1. Sequences MNHNS (CDR1) and SASEGT (CDR2) are obtained from the germline V gene. For this chain, trimming is 10 bases at the V end and 8 bases at the J end, and the number of junction bases without a gene match is 16. CDR3 length: 14 amino acids, cysteine to phenylalanine. Only CDR3 DNA remains: 42 bases, in frame from the first base.